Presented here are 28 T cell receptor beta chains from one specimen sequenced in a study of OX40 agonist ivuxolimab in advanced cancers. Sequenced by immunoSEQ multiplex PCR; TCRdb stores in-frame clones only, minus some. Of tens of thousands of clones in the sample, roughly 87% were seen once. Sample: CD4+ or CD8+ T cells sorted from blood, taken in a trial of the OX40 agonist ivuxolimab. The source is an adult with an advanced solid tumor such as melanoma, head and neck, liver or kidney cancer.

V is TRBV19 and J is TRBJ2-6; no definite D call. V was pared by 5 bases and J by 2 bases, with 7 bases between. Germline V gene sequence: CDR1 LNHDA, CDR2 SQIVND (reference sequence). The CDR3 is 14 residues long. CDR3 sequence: CASSADPGANVLTF. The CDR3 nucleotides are TGTGCCAGTAGTGCTGATCCTGGGGCCAACGTCCTGACTTTC.

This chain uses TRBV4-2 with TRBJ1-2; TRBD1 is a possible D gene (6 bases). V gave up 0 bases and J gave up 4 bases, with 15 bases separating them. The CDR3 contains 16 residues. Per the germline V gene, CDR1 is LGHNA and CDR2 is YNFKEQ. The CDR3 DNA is TGTGCCAGCAGCCAAGACTTGCAGGGGAAGAGCTATGGCTACACCTTC. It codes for CASSQDLQGKSYGYTF.

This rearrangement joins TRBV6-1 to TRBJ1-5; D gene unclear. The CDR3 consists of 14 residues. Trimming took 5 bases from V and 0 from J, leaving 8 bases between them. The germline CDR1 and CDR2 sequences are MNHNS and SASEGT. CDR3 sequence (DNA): TGTGCCAGCAGTTTCCCAGGTAGCAATCAGCCCCAGCATTTT. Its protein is CASSFPGSNQPQHF.

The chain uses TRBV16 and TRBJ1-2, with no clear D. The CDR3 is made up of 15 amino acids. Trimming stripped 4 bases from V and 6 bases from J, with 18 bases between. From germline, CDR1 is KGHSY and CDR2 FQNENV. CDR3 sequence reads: CASSPLGRLGDGYTF. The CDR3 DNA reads TGTGCCAGCAGCCCACTCGGGCGGCTTGGGGATGGCTACACCTTC.

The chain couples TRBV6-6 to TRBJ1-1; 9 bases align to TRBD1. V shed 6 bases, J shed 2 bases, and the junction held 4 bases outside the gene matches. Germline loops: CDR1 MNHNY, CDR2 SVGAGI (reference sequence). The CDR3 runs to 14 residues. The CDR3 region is CASRGGQGNTEAFF. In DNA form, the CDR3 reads TGTGCCAGCAGGGGGGGACAGGGTAACACTGAAGCTTTCTTT.

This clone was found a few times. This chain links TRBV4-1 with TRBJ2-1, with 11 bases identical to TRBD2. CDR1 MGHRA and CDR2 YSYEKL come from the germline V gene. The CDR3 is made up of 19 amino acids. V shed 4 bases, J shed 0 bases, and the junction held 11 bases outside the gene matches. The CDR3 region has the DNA TGCGCCAGCAGCCCCGGACTAGCGGGCTTCACGAGCTCCTACAATGAGCAGTTCTTC. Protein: CASSPGLAGFTSSYNEQFF.

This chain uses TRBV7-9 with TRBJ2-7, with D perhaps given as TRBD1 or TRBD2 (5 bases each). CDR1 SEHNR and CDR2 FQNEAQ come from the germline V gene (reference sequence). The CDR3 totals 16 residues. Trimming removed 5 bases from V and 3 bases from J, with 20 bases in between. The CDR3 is CASSPFFGDGRYEQYF. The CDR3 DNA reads TGTGCCAGCAGCCCCTTTTTCGGGGACGGACGCTACGAGCAGTACTTC.

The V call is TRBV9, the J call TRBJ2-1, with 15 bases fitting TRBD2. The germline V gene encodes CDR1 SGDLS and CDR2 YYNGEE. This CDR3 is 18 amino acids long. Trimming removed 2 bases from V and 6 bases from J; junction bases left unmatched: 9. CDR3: CASSVGLAGGSRANEQFF. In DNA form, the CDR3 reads TGTGCCAGCAGCGTGGGACTAGCGGGAGGCTCTCGGGCCAATGAGCAGTTCTTC.

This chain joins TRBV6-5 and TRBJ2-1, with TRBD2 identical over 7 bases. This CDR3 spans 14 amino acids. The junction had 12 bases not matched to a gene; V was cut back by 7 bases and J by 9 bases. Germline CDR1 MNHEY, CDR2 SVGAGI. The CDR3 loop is CASTLSPSGGEQFF. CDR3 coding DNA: TGTGCCAGCACCCTAAGCCCTAGCGGCGGTGAGCAGTTCTTC.

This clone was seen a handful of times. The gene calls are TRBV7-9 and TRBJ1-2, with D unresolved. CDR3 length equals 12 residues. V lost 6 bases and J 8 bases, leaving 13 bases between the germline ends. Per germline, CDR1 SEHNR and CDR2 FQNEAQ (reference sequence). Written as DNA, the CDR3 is TGTGCCAGCAGTAATTTCTCGCGAGGCTACACCTTC. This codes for CASSNFSRGYTF.

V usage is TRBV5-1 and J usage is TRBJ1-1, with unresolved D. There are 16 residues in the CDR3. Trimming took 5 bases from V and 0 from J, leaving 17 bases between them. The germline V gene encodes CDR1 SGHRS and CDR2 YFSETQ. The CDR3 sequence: CASRKLGVGLNTEAFF. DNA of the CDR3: TGCGCCAGCAGGAAGCTTGGGGTGGGATTGAACACTGAAGCTTTCTTT.

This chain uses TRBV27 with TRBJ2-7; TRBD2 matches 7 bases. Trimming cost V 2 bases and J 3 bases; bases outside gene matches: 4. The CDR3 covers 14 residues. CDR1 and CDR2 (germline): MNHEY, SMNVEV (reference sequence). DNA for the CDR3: TGTGCCAGCAGTTTAACCAGGGAGGGCTACGAGCAGTACTTC. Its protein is CASSLTREGYEQYF.

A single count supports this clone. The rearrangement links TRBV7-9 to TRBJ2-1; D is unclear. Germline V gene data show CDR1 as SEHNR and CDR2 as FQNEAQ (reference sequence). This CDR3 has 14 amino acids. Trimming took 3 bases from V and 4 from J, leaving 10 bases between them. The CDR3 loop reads CASSLVDLYNEQFF. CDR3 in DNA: TGTGCCAGCAGCTTGGTGGACCTTTACAATGAGCAGTTCTTC. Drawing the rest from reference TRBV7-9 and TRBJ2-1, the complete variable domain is DTGVSQNPRHKITKRGQNVTFRCDPISEHNRLYWYRQTLGQGPEFLTYFQNEAQLEKSRLLSDRFSAERPKGSFSTLEIQRTEQGDSAMYLCASSLVDLYNEQFFGPGTRLTVL.

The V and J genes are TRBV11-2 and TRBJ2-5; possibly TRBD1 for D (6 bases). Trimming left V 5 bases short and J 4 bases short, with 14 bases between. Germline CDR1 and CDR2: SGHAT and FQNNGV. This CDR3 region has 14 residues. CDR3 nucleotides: TGTGCCAGCAGCCAACTCGGCAGGGGAGAGACCCAGTACTTC. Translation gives CASSQLGRGETQYF.

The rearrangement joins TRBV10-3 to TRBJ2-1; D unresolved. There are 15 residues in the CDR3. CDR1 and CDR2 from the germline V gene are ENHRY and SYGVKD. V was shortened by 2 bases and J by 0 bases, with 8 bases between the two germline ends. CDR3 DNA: TGTGCCATCAGTGAGAAGGGCAGCTCCTACAATGAGCAGTTCTTC. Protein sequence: CAISEKGSSYNEQFF.

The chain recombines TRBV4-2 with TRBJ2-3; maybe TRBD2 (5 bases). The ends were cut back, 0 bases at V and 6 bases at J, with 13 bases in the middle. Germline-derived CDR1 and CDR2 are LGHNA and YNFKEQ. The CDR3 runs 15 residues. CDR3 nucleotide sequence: TGTGCCAGCAGCCAAGATAATTTACCGGGGGATACGCAGTATTTT. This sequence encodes CASSQDNLPGDTQYF.

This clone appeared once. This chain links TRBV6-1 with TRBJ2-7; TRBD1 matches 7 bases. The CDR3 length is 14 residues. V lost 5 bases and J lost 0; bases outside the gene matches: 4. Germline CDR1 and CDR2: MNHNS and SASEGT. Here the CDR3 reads CASSPDRVSYEQYF. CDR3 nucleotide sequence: TGTGCCAGCAGTCCTGACAGGGTCTCCTACGAGCAGTACTTC.

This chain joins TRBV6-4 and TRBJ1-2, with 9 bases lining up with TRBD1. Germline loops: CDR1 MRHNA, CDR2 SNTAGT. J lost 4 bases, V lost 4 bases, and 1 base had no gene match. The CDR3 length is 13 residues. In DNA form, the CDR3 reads TGTGCCAGCAGTGGACAGGGGGGCTATGGCTACACCTTC. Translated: CASSGQGGYGYTF.

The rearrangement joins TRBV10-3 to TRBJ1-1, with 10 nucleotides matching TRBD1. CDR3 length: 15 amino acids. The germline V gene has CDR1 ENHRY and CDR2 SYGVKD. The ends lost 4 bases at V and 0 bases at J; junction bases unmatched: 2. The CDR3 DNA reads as TGTGCCATCAGTGGGGGACAGGGGATGAACACTGAAGCTTTCTTT. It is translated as CAISGGQGMNTEAFF.

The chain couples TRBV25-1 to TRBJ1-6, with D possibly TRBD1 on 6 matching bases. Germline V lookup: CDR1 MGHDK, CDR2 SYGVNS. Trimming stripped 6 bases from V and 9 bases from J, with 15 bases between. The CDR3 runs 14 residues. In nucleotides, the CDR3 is TGTGCCAGCAGCCGTGGGGGGGCAACTTCACCCCTCCACTTT. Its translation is CASSRGGATSPLHF.

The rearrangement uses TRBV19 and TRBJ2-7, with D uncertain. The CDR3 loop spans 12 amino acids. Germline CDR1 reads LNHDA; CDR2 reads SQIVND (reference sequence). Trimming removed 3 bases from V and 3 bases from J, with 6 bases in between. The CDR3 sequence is CASSIGNYEQYF. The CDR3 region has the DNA TGTGCCAGTAGTATCGGCAACTACGAGCAGTACTTC.

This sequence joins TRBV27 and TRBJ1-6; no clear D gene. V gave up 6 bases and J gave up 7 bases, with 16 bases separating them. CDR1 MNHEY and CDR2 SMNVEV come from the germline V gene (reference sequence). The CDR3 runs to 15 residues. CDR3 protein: CASSPSEPYNSPLHF. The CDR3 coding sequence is TGTGCCAGCAGCCCGTCCGAGCCATACAATTCACCCCTCCACTTT.

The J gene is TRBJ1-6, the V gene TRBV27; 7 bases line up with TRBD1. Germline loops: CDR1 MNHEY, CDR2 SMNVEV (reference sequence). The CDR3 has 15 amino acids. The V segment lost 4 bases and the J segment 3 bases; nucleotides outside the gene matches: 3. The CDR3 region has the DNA TGTGCCAGCAGTTCCGGGACAGTCTATAATTCACCCCTCCACTTT. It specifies CASSSGTVYNSPLHF.

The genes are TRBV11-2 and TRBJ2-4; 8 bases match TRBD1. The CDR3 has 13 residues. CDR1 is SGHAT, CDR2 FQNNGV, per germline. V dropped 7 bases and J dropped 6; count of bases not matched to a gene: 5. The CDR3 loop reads CASTWTGSNIQYF. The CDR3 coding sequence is TGTGCCAGCACCTGGACAGGGTCAAACATTCAGTACTTC. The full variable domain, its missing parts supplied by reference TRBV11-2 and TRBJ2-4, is EAGVAQSPRYKIIEKRQSVAFWCNPISGHATLYWYQQILGQGPKLLIQFQNNGVVDDSQLPKDRFSAERLKGVDSTLKIQPAKLEDSAVYLCASTWTGSNIQYFGAGTRLSVL.

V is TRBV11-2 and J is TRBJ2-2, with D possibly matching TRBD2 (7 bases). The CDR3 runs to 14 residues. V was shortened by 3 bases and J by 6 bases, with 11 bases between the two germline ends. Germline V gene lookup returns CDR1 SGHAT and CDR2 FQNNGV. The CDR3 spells CASSFRGAAGELFF. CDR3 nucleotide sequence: TGTGCCAGCAGCTTCCGGGGGGCGGCCGGGGAGCTGTTTTTT.

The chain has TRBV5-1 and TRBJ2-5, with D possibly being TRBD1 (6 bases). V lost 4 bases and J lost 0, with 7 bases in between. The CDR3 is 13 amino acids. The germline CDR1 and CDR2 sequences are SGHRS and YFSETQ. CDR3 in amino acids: CASSRQDQETQYF. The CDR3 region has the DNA TGCGCCAGCAGCCGACAGGACCAAGAGACCCAGTACTTC.

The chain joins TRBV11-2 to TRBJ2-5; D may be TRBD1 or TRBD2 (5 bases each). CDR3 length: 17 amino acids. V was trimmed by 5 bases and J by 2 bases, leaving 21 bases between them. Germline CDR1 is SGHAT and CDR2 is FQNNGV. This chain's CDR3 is CASSRNPPGSVQETQYF. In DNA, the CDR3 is TGTGCCAGCAGCCGAAACCCGCCAGGGAGCGTTCAAGAGACCCAGTACTTC.

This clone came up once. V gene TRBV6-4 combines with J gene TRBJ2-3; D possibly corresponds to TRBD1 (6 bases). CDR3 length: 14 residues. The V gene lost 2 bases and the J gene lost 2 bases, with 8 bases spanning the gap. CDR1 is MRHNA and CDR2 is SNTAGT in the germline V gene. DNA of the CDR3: TGTGCCAGCAGTGACAGGGGGTCCACAGATACGCAGTATTTT. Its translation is CASSDRGSTDTQYF.